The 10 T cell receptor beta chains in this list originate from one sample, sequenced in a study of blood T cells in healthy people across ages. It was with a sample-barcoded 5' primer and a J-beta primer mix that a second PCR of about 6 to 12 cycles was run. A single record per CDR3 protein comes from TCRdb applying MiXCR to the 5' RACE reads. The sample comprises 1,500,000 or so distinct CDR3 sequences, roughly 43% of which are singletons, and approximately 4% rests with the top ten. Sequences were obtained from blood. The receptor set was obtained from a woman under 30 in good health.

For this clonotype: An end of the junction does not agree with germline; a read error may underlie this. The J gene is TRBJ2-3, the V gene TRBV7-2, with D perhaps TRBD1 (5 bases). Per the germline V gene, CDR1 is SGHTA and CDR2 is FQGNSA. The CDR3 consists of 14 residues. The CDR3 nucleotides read TGTGCCAGCACCTCTTACAGGAGCACGGATACGCAGTATTTT. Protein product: CASTSYRSTDTQYF.

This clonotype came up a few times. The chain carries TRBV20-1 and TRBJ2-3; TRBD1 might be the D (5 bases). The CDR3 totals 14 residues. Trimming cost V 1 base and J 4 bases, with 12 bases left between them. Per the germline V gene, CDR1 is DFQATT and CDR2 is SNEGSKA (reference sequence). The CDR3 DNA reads TGCAGTGCTAGAGTGGTCAGGGCCCCAGATACGCAGTATTTT. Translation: CSARVVRAPDTQYF.

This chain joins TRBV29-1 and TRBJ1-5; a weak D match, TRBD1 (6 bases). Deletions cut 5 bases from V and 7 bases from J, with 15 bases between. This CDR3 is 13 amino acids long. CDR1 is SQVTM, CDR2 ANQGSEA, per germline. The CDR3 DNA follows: TGCAGCGTTCCTGGACAGCCAGGGCAGCCCCAGCATTTT. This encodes CSVPGQPGQPQHF. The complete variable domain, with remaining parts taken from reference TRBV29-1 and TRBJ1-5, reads SAVISQKPSRDICQRGTSLTIQCQVDSQVTMMFWYRQQPGQSLTLIATANQGSEATYESGFVIDKFPISRPNLTFSTLTVSNMSPEDSSIYLCSVPGQPGQPQHFGDGTRLSIL.

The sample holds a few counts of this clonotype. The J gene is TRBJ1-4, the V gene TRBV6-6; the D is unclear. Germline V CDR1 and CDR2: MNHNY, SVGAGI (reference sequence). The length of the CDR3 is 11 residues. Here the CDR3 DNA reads TGTGTATCGACCCGGGCTGAAAAACTGTTTTTT. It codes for CVSTRAEKLFF.

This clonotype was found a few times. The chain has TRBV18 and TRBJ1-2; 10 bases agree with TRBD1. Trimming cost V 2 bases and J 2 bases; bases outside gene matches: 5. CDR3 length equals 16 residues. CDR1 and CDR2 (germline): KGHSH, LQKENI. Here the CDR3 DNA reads TGTGCCAGCTCACCAATCCCGGGACAGGGGAACTATGGCTACACCTTC. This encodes CASSPIPGQGNYGYTF. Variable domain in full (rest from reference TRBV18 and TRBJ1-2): NAGVMQNPRHLVRRRGQEARLRCSPMKGHSHVYWYRQLPEEGLKFMVYLQKENIIDESGMPKERFSAEFPKEGPSILRIQQVVRGDSAAYFCASSPIPGQGNYGYTFGSGTRLTVV.

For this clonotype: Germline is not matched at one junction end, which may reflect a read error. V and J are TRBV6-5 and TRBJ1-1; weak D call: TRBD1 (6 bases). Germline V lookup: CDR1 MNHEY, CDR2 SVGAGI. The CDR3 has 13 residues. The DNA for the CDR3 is TGTGCCAGCAGTGACTCGGGGGCAAACGAAGCTTTCTTT. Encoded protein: CASSDSGANEAFF.

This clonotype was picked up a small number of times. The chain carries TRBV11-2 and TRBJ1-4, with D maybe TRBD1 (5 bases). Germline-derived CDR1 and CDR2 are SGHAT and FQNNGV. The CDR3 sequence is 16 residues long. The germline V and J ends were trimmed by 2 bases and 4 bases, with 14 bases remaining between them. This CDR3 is CASSLFWGRRNEKLFF. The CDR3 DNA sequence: TGTGCCAGCAGCTTATTTTGGGGACGGCGTAATGAAAAACTGTTTTTT.

The CDR3 spells CASSITGYEQYF. CDR3 DNA sequence: TGTGCCAGCAGCATCACCGGCTACGAGCAGTACTTC. The gene calls are TRBV3-1 and TRBJ2-7; D remains unclear. The germline V and J ends were trimmed by 5 bases and 3 bases, with 8 bases remaining between them. Per germline, CDR1 LGHDT and CDR2 YNNKEL (reference sequence). The CDR3 has 12 amino acids.

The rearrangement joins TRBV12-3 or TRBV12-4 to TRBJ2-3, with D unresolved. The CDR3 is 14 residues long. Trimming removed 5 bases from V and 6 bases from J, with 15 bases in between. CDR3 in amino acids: CASSMKVTADTQYF. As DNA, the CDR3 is TGTGCCAGCAGTATGAAGGTTACTGCCGATACGCAGTATTTT.

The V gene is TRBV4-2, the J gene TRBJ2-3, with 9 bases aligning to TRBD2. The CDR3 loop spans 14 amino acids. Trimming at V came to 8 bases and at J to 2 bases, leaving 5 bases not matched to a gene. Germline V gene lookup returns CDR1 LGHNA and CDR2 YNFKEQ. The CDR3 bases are TGTGCCAGCCGACTAGCGGATTACACAGATACGCAGTATTTT. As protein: CASRLADYTDTQYF.